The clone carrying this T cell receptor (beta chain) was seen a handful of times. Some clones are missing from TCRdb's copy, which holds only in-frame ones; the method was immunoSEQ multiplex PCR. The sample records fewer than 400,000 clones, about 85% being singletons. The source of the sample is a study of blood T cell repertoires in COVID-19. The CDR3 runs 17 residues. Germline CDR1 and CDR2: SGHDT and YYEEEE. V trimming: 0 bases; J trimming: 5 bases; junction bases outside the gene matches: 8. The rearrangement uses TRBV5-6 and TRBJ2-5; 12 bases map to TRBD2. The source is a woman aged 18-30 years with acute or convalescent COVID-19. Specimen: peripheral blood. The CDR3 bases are TGTGCCAGCAGCTTGGGGCCCCCCCTAGCGGGAGGGGAGACCCAGTACTTC. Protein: CASSLGPPLAGGETQYF.